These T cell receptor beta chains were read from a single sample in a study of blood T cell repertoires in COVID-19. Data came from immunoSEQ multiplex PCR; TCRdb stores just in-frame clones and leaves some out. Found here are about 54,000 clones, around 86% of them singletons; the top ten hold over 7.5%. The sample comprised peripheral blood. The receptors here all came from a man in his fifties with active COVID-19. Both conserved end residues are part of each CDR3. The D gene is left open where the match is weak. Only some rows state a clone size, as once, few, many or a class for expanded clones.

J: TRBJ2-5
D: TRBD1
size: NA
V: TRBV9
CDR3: CASSVVDRAETQYF
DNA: TGTGCCAGCAGCGTAGTGGACAGGGCAGAGACCCAGTACTTC

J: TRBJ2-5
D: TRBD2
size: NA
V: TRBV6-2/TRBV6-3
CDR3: CASSYSGLAGRQETQYF
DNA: TGTGCCAGCAGTTACTCCGGACTAGCGGGGCGCCAAGAGACCCAGTACTTC

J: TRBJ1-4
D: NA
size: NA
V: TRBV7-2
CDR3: CASSLDGREGEKLFF
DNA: TGTGCCAGCAGCTTAGACGGCAGGGAGGGGGAAAAACTGTTTTTT

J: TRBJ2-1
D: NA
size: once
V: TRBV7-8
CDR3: CASREPGNEQFF
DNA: TGTGCCAGCAGAGAGCCCGGTAATGAGCAGTTCTTC

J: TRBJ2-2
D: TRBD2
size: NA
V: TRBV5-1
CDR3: CASSLTSGVTGELFF
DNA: TGCGCCAGCAGCTTGACTAGCGGGGTCACCGGGGAGCTGTTTTTT

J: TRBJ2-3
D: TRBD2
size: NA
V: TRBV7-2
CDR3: CASKLAGGTDTQYF
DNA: TGTGCCAGCAAATTAGCGGGCGGCACAGATACGCAGTATTTT

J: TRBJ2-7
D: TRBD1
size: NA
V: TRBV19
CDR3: CASSIRQGPYEQYF
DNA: TGTGCCAGTAGTATTCGACAGGGTCCTTACGAGCAGTACTTC

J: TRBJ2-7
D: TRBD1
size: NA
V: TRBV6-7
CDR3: CARATGISYEQYF
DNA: TGTGCCAGAGCGACAGGGATCTCCTACGAGCAGTACTTC

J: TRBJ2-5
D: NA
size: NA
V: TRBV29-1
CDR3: CSVRWTLQETQYF
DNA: TGCAGCGTTAGATGGACTCTACAAGAGACCCAGTACTTC

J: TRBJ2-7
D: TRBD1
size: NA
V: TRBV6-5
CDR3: CASSMSTDRVNEQYF
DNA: TGTGCCAGCAGTATGTCCACGGACAGGGTCAACGAGCAGTACTTC

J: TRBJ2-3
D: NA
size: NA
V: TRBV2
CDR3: CASSNPDTQYF
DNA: TGTGCCAGCAGTAATCCGGATACGCAGTATTTT

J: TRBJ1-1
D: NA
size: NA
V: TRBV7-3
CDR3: CASSQGQNTEAFF
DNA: TGTGCCAGCAGCCAGGGACAGAACACTGAAGCTTTCTTT

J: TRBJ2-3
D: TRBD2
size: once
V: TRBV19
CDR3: CASRVAGGDTDTQYF
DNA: TGTGCCAGCAGAGTAGCGGGAGGGGACACAGATACGCAGTATTTT

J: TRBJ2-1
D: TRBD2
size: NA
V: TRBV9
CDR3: CASSVASGGASYNEQFF
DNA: TGTGCCAGCAGCGTAGCTAGCGGGGGGGCTTCCTACAATGAGCAGTTCTTC

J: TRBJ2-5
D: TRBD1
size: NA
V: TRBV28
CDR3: CASSRGGSRQETQYF
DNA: TGTGCCAGCAGTAGAGGGGGCTCTAGGCAAGAGACCCAGTACTTC

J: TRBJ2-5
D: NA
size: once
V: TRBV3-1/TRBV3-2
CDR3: CASSHAQGQETQYF
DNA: TGTGCCAGCAGCCATGCCCAGGGTCAAGAGACCCAGTACTTC

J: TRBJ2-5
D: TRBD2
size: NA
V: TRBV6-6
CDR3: CASSGSGGPSETQYF
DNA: TGTGCCAGCAGTGGGTCGGGAGGGCCCTCAGAGACCCAGTACTTC

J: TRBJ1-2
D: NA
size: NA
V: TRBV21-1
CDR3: CASSKVRAINYGYTF
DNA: TGTGCCAGCAGCAAAGTGCGGGCCATTAACTATGGCTACACCTTC

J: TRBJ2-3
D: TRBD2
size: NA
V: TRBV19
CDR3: CASSILAGEDTQYF
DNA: TGTGCCAGTAGCATACTAGCGGGGGAAGATACGCAGTATTTT

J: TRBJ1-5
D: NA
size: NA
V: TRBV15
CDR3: CATSRDPPRASPQPQHF
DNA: TGTGCCACCAGCAGAGATCCCCCCAGGGCCTCTCCTCAGCCCCAGCATTTT

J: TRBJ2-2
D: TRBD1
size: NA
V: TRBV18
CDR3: CASSSGQGNTGELFF
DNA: TGTGCCAGCTCGTCCGGACAGGGAAACACCGGGGAGCTGTTTTTT

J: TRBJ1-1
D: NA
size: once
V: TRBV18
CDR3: CASSPQAGVDTEAFF
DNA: TGTGCCAGCTCACCACAGGCAGGGGTTGATACTGAAGCTTTCTTT

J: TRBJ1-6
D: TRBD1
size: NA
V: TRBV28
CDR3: CASSLPGTAYNSPLHF
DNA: TGTGCCAGCAGTTTACCCGGGACAGCCTATAATTCACCCCTCCACTTT

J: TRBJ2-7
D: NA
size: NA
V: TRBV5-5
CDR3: CASSLGIGQYYEQYF
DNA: TGTGCCAGCAGCTTGGGGATCGGACAGTATTACGAGCAGTACTTC

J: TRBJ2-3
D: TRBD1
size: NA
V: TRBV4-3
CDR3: CASSQVSHRTGRSTDTQYF
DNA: TGCGCCAGCAGCCAAGTCTCACACAGGACAGGGCGTTCCACAGATACGCAGTATTTT

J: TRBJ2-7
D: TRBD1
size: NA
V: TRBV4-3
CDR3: CASSRLTGVGYEQYF
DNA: TGCGCCAGCAGTCGTCTGACAGGGGTAGGTTACGAGCAGTACTTC

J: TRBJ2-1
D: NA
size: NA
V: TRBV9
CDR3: CASSGTTSGYEQFF
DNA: TGTGCCAGCAGCGGTACGACTAGTGGGTATGAGCAGTTCTTC

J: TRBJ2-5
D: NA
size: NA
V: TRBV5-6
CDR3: CASSLLTPQETQYF
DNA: TGTGCCAGCAGCTTGTTAACACCACAAGAGACCCAGTACTTC

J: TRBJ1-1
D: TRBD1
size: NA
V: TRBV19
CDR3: CASKDRDRSLAFF
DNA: TGTGCCAGTAAGGACCGGGACAGGTCTTTAGCTTTCTTT

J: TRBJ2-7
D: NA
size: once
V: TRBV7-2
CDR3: CASSLETGTLGSEQYF
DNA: TGTGCCAGCAGCTTAGAGACAGGGACTCTTGGTTCCGAGCAGTACTTC

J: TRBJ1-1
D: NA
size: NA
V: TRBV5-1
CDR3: CASSLGRRNTEAFF
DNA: TGCGCCAGCAGCTTGGGCAGGCGGAACACTGAAGCTTTCTTT

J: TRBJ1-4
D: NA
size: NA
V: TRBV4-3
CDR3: CASSLQGANEKLFF
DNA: TGCGCCAGCAGCCTACAGGGCGCTAATGAAAAACTGTTTTTT

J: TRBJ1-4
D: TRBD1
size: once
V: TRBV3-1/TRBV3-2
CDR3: CASSQRTGSEKLFF
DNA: TGTGCCAGCAGCCAGAGGACAGGGAGTGAAAAACTGTTTTTT

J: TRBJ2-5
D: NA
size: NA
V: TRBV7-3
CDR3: CASSLNSPGIQETQYF
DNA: TGTGCCAGCAGCTTAAATTCTCCGGGGATACAAGAGACCCAGTACTTC

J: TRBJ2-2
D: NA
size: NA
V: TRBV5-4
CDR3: CASSLARGLTTGELFF
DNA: TGTGCCAGCAGCTTGGCCAGGGGATTAACCACCGGGGAGCTGTTTTTT

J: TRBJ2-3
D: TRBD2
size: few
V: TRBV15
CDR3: CATSSGTSGGGDTQYF
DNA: TGTGCCACCAGCTCAGGGACTAGCGGGGGCGGAGATACGCAGTATTTT

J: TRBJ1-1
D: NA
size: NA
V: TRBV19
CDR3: CASSMGRLNTEAFF
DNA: TGTGCCAGTAGTATGGGGAGACTGAACACTGAAGCTTTCTTT